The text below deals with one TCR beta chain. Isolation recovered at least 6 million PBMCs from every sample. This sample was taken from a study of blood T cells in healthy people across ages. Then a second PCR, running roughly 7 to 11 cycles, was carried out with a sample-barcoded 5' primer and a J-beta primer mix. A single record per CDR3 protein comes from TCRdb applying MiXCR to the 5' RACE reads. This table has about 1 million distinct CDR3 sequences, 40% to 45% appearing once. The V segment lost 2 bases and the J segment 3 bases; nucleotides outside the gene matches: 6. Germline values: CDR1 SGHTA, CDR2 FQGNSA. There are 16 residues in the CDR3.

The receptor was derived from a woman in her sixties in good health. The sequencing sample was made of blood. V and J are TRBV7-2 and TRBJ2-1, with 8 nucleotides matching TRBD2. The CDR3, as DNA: TGTGCCAGCAGCTTATTAGCGGGAATGGGCTACAATGAGCAGTTCTTC. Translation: CASSLLAGMGYNEQFF.